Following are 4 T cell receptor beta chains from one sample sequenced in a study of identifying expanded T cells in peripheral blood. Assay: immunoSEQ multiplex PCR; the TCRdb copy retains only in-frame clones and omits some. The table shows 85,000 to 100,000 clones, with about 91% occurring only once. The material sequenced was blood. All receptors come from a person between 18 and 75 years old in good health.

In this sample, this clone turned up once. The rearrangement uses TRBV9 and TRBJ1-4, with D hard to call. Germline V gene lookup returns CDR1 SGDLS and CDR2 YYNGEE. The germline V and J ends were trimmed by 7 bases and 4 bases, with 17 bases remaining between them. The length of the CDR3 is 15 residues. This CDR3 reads CASSPLVGRNEKLFF. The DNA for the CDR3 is TGTGCCAGCTCACCCCTGGTAGGGCGTAATGAAAAACTGTTTTTT.

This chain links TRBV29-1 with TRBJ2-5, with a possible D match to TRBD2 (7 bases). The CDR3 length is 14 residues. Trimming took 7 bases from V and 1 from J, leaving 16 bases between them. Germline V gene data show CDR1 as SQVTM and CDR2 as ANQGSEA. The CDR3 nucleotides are TGCAGCGGAGGACAAGGGGGGGTCCAAGAGACCCAGTACTTC. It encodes CSGGQGGVQETQYF.

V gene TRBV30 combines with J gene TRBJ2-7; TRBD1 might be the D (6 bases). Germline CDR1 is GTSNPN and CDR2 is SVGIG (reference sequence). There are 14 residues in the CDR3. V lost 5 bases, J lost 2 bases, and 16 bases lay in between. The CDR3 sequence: CAWGYGQMTYEQYF. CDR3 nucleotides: TGTGCCTGGGGCTATGGACAGATGACCTACGAGCAGTACTTC.

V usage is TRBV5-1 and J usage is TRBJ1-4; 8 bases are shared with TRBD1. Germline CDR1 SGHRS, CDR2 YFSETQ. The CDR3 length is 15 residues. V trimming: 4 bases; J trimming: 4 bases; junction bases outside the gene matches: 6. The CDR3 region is CASSEGQGVNEKLFF. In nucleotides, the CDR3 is TGCGCCAGCAGCGAAGGACAGGGCGTTAATGAAAAACTGTTTTTT.